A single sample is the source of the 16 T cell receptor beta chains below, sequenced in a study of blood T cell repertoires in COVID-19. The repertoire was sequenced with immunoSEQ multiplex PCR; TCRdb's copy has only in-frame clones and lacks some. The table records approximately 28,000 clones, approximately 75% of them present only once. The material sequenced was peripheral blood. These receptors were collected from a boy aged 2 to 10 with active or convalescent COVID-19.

The DNA for the CDR3 is TGTGCCACCAGCAGAGATTTCAGGGATGAGCAGTTCTTC. Translating gives CATSRDFRDEQFF. The gene calls are TRBV15 and TRBJ2-1, with D possibly being TRBD1 (5 bases). Trimming left V 0 bases short and J 8 bases short, with 8 bases between. Looked up from germline, CDR1 is LNHNV and CDR2 is YYDKDF (reference sequence). This CDR3 is built from 13 residues.

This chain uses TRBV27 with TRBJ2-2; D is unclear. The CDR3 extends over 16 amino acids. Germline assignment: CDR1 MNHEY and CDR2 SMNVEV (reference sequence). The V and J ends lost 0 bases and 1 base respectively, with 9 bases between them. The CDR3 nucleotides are TGTGCCAGCAGTTTATCTAGGAGTGTGAACACCGGGGAGCTGTTTTTT. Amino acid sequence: CASSLSRSVNTGELFF.

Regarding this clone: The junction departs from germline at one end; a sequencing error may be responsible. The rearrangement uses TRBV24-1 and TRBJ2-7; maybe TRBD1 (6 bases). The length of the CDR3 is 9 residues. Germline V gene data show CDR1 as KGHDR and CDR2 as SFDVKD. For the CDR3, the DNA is TGTGCCACCCCAGGGGCAGGGCACTTC. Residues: CATPGAGHF.

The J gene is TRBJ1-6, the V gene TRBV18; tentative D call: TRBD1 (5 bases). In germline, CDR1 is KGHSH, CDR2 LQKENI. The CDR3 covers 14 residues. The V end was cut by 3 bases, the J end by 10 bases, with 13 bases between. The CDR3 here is CASSPDGGRSPLHF. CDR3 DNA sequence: TGTGCCAGCTCACCTGACGGGGGGAGGTCACCCCTCCACTTT.

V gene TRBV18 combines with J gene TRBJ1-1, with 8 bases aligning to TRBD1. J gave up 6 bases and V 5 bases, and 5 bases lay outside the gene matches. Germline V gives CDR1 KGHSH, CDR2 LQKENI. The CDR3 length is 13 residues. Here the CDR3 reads CASSSDRVAEAFF. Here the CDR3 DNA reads TGTGCCAGCTCATCGGACAGGGTAGCTGAAGCTTTCTTT.

The CDR3 DNA sequence: TGCGCCAGCAGCTTGGCCTTTCATCCCCTAGCCAACATGGGGTACTTGAACACTGAAGCTTTCTTT. Translated: CASSLAFHPLANMGYLNTEAFF. This chain uses TRBV5-1 with TRBJ1-1; D call uncertain. The V gene lost 0 bases and the J gene lost 0 bases, with 30 bases spanning the gap. CDR1 is SGHRS, CDR2 YFSETQ, per germline. The CDR3 length is 22 residues.

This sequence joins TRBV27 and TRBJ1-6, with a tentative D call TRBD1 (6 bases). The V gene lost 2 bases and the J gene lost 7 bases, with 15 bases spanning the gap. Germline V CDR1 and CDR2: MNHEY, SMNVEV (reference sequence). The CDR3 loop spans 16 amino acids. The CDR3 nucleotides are TGTGCCAGCAGTTTACTCAGGGGCGGGTTCAATTCACCCCTCCACTTT. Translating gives CASSLLRGGFNSPLHF.

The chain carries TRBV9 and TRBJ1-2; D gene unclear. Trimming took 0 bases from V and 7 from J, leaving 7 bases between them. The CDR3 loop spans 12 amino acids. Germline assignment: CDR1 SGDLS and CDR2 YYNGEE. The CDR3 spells CASSVVSGGYTF. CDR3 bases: TGTGCCAGCAGCGTAGTTTCCGGTGGCTACACCTTC.

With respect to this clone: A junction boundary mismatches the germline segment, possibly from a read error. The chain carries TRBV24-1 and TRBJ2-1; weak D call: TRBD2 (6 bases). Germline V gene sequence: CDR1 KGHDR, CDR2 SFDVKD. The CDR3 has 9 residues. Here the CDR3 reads CATGTFQIF. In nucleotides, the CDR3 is TGTGCCACCGGGACTTTCCAGATCTTC.

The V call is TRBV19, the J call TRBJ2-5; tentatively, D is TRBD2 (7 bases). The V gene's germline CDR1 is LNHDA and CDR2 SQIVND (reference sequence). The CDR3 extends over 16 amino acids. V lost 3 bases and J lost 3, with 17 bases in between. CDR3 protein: CASSMWAGAIEETQYF. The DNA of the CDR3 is TGTGCCAGTAGTATGTGGGCGGGGGCCATCGAAGAGACCCAGTACTTC.

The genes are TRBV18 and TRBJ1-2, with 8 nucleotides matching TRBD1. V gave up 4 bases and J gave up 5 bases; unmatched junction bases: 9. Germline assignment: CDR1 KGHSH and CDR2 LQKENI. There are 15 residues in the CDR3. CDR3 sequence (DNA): TGTGCCAGCTCACGTGGACAGGGTCAGGGGTATGGCTACACCTTC. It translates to CASSRGQGQGYGYTF. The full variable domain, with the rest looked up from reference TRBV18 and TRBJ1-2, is NAGVMQNPRHLVRRRGQEARLRCSPMKGHSHVYWYRQLPEEGLKFMVYLQKENIIDESGMPKERFSAEFPKEGPSILRIQQVVRGDSAAYFCASSRGQGQGYGYTFGSGTRLTVV.

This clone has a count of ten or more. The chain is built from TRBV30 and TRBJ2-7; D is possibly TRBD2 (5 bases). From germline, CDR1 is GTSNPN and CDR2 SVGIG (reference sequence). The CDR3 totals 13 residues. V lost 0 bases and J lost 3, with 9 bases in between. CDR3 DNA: TGTGCCTGGAGTGTCTCGGGGATCTACGAGCAGTACTTC. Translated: CAWSVSGIYEQYF.

Here the CDR3 DNA reads TGTGCCAGCAGCTTGGACGGGGGGCCCCTCAATGAGCAGTTCTTC. It is translated as CASSLDGGPLNEQFF. The chain links TRBV11-2 to TRBJ2-1, with a tentative D call TRBD2 (7 bases). Germline CDR1 SGHAT, CDR2 FQNNGV. There are 15 residues in the CDR3. Between the trimmed V and J ends, which lost 3 bases and 6 bases, there was a span of 15 bases.

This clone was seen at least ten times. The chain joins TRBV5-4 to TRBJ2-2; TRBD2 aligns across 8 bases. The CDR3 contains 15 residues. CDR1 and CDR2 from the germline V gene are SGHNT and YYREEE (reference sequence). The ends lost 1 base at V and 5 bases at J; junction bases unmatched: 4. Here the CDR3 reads CASSLKIAGTGELFF. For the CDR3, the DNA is TGTGCCAGCAGCTTGAAGATAGCGGGGACCGGGGAGCTGTTTTTT.

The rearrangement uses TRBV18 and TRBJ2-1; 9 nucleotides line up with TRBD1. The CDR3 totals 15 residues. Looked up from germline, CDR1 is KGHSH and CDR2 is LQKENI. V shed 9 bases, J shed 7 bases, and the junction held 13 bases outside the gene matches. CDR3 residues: CASTAGTGTLNEQFF. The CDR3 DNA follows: TGTGCCAGTACGGCCGGGACAGGGACGCTGAATGAGCAGTTCTTC.

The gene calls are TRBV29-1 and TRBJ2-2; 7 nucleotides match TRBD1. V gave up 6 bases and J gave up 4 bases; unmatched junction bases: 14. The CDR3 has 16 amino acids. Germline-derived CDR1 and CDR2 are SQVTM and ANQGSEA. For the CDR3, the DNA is TGCAGCGTAGTCCTGCCTAGACAGGGTGCCACCGGGGAGCTGTTTTTT. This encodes CSVVLPRQGATGELFF.